This TCR beta chain is drawn from a study of shared clonotypes between healthy human individuals. Overall study context: The study used three CD4 naive, three CD4 memory, two CD8 naive and one CD8 memory plate per donor.

Study outcomes and limitations: Limited genetic and exposure-history diversity came from having few donors.

Naivety among CD8 cells was defined by CD45RO negativity and positive CCR7 selection, thereby excluding terminally differentiated effector memory CD45RA+ cells. About this clone itself: What it recognizes is unknown.

Clones were read by immunoSEQ multiplex PCR, and TCRdb kept only the in-frame ones, dropping some. The sample has a few hundred thousand clones, less than 97% seen once. The TCR sequence derives from a woman aged 25 to 45 in good health. Material for sequencing was naive CD8+ T cells sorted from blood.

This chain's CDR3 is CASSSGPIPSTEAFF. The CDR3 nucleotides read TGTGCCAGCAGCTCGGGACCAATTCCCTCGACTGAAGCTTTCTTT. The chain is built from TRBV5-6 and TRBJ1-1, with D maybe TRBD1 (5 bases). The germline gives CDR1 SGHDT, CDR2 YYEEEE. The CDR3 sequence is 15 residues long. Trimming stripped 3 bases from V and 5 bases from J, with 17 bases between.